The 26 T cell receptor beta chains reported below all come from one sample, sequenced in a study of T-cell memory formation after mild COVID-19. TCRdb re-called the 5' RACE reads through MiXCR, storing one row per CDR3 protein. The table includes under 110,000 distinct CDR3 sequences, approximately 15% detected once. The sequencing sample was made of PBMCs or a T cell subset sorted from them (not recorded which). The receptors come from an adult woman who had mild COVID-19 (a few samples of this study predate the infection). Cell type and time point are not known.

This clonotype appeared a few times. The chain carries TRBV24-1 and TRBJ2-1; a weak D match, TRBD2 (5 bases). Trimming left V 5 bases short and J 2 bases short, with 15 bases between. The CDR3 is made up of 16 amino acids. Per the germline V gene, CDR1 is KGHDR and CDR2 is SFDVKD. The DNA for the CDR3 is TGTGCCACCAGTGGCCTCCAGGAGGACCCCTACAATGAGCAGTTCTTC. Protein product: CATSGLQEDPYNEQFF.

This clonotype has a handful of counts. V and J are TRBV24-1 and TRBJ1-5; no firm D call. V lost 4 bases, J lost 0 bases, and 15 bases lay in between. The CDR3 extends over 17 amino acids. The germline V gene has CDR1 KGHDR and CDR2 SFDVKD. CDR3 coding DNA: TGTGCCACCAGTGACCCTCAGGACGAAAATAGCAATCAGCCCCAGCATTTT. Translation: CATSDPQDENSNQPQHF.

The table lists this clonotype with a few counts. This rearrangement joins TRBV6-5 to TRBJ1-1; maybe TRBD1 (6 bases). The germline gives CDR1 MNHEY, CDR2 SVGAGI. The V end was cut by 0 bases, the J end by 11 bases, with 16 bases between. This CDR3 region has 14 residues. In DNA, the CDR3 is TGTGCCAGCAGTTACTCCCCCCGCAGGGGTGAGGCTTTCTTT. It codes for CASSYSPRRGEAFF.

The rearrangement uses TRBV6-2 or TRBV6-3 and TRBJ2-7; D may be TRBD2 (5 bases). The CDR3 spans 13 residues. V was clipped by 7 bases and J by 1 base, with 11 bases between them. The V gene's germline CDR1 is MNHEY and CDR2 SVGEGT. The CDR3 DNA sequence: TGTGCCAGCAAGGGAGAGTTTTCCTACGAGCAGTACTTC. This encodes CASKGEFSYEQYF.

CDR3 DNA sequence: TGTGCCAGCAGCTTTCACGGGGGGCCAGAGACCCAGTACTTC. Its protein is CASSFHGGPETQYF. The rearrangement uses TRBV5-4 and TRBJ2-5; weak D call: TRBD2 (7 bases). This CDR3 is 14 amino acids long. Per germline, CDR1 SGHNT and CDR2 YYREEE (reference sequence). Deletions cut 2 bases from V and 4 bases from J, with 12 bases between.

This clonotype was counted only a few times. The rearrangement links TRBV24-1 to TRBJ1-2; 9 nucleotides agree with TRBD1. This CDR3 comprises 16 residues. Trimming at V came to 4 bases and at J to 3 bases, leaving 8 bases not matched to a gene. CDR1 is KGHDR and CDR2 is SFDVKD in the germline V gene. In DNA, the CDR3 is TGTGCCACCAGTGACCCCCGAGACAGGGGGGACTATGGCTACACCTTC. Its translation is CATSDPRDRGDYGYTF.

This clonotype came up a few times. V and J are TRBV12-3 or TRBV12-4 and TRBJ2-7, with 9 bases that match TRBD1. CDR3 size: 15 residues. Trimming removed 6 bases from V and 4 bases from J; junction bases left unmatched: 10. The CDR3 coding sequence is TGTGCCAGCAGCGGACTCGGGACAGGGTTGTACGAGCAGTACTTC. It encodes CASSGLGTGLYEQYF.

The CDR3 DNA reads TGTGCCAGCAGCCTACTAGCGGGAGGTGGCTACGAGCAGTACTTC. Protein: CASSLLAGGGYEQYF. This sequence joins TRBV7-2 and TRBJ2-7; TRBD2 matches 12 bases. The ends lost 5 bases at V and 3 bases at J; junction bases unmatched: 5. The CDR3 extends over 15 amino acids. Germline CDR1 SGHTA, CDR2 FQGNSA.

V is TRBV27 and J is TRBJ2-7; 7 bases map to TRBD2. The CDR3 has 15 residues. V trimming: 3 bases; J trimming: 2 bases; junction bases outside the gene matches: 7. From germline, CDR1 is MNHEY and CDR2 SMNVEV (reference sequence). CDR3 sequence reads: CASSFSGLGTYEQYF. The CDR3 region has the DNA TGTGCCAGCAGTTTCTCCGGACTAGGGACCTACGAGCAGTACTTC.

This clonotype was seen only a few times. One end of the junction does not line up with germline, which may come from a read error. As DNA, the CDR3 is TGTGCCAGCAGCCGCGAGACTAGCTCCCACAATGAGCAGTTCTTC. It codes for CASSRETSSHNEQFF. The genes are TRBV13 and TRBJ2-1; 7 nucleotides agree with TRBD2. This CDR3 region has 15 residues. CDR1 is PRHDT, CDR2 FYEKMQ, per germline (reference sequence).

This clonotype was detected ten times or more. The gene calls are TRBV4-3 and TRBJ2-1; the match to TRBD2 covers 8 bases. J gave up 4 bases and V 0 bases, and 2 bases lay outside the gene matches. Germline loops: CDR1 LGHNA, CDR2 YSLEER. This CDR3 region has 15 residues. In DNA, the CDR3 is TGCGCCAGCAGCCAAGAGCGGGAGGTATACAATGAGCAGTTCTTC. This translates into CASSQEREVYNEQFF.

The chain couples TRBV6-2 or TRBV6-3 to TRBJ2-2; the D call may be TRBD1 or TRBD2 (6 bases each). Germline assignment: CDR1 MNHEY and CDR2 SVGEGT. CDR3 length: 14 residues. The V end was cut by 9 bases, the J end by 6 bases, with 17 bases between. CDR3 DNA: TGTGCCAGTCAGGTGCCAGGGGAGGCCGGGGAGCTGTTTTTT. This codes for CASQVPGEAGELFF.

The chain carries TRBV5-1 and TRBJ1-2, with 8 bases identical to TRBD1. This CDR3 is 15 amino acids long. Germline CDR1 is SGHRS and CDR2 is YFSETQ. V gave up 4 bases and J gave up 3 bases; unmatched junction bases: 8. DNA of the CDR3: TGCGCCAGCAGCCTCCTACAGGGGGGGTACTATGGCTACACCTTC. Translation: CASSLLQGGYYGYTF.

This clonotype has a handful of counts. The CDR3 spells CASSPRDPLSYEQYF. As DNA, the CDR3 is TGCGCCAGCAGCCCGAGGGACCCTTTAAGCTACGAGCAGTACTTC. V gene TRBV5-1 combines with J gene TRBJ2-7; D tentatively reads TRBD1 or TRBD2 (5 bases each). Trimming removed 4 bases from V and 3 bases from J, with 17 bases in between. Germline CDR1 and CDR2: SGHRS and YFSETQ. This CDR3 has 15 amino acids.

In its sample, this clonotype was seen many times. The genes are TRBV20-1 and TRBJ2-3; 7 nucleotides align to TRBD2. The CDR3 loop spans 16 amino acids. With V trimmed by 0 bases and J by 4 bases, 10 bases remained unmatched. The germline gives CDR1 DFQATT, CDR2 SNEGSKA (reference sequence). CDR3 loop: CSARDRGGGDSDTQYF. CDR3 in DNA: TGCAGTGCTAGAGATAGAGGCGGGGGAGACTCAGATACGCAGTATTTT.

Ten or more counts support this clonotype. The CDR3 region is CASSPTGYEQYF. For the CDR3, the DNA is TGTGCCAGCAGCCCGACAGGGTACGAGCAGTACTTC. J is TRBJ2-7 and V is TRBV7-9, with TRBD1 matching over 7 bases. Germline CDR1 and CDR2: SEHNR and FQNEAQ (reference sequence). With 5 bases clipped from V and 4 bases from J, the junction kept 2 bases outside the gene matches. The CDR3 sequence is 12 residues long.

This clonotype was observed a few times. V gene TRBV20-1 combines with J gene TRBJ2-2; 10 bases are a match to TRBD1. Germline V gives CDR1 DFQATT, CDR2 SNEGSKA (reference sequence). CDR3 length: 14 residues. J was trimmed by 3 bases and V by 6 bases; bases with no gene match: 4. In DNA form, the CDR3 reads TGCAGTGCCCCAGGACAGGGGGACACCGGGGAGCTGTTTTTT. Its translation is CSAPGQGDTGELFF.

The chain has TRBV7-9 and TRBJ2-7; no reliable D call. V lost 5 bases, J lost 4 bases, and 12 bases lay in between. CDR1 and CDR2 (germline): SEHNR, FQNEAQ (reference sequence). The CDR3 length is 13 residues. CDR3 loop: CASSPPRTYEQYF. Written as DNA, the CDR3 is TGTGCCAGCAGCCCGCCCAGAACATACGAGCAGTACTTC.

V usage is TRBV20-1 and J usage is TRBJ1-3, with D unclear. With 0 bases removed from V and 8 bases from J, the gap between germline ends came to 14 bases. Germline V gene data show CDR1 as DFQATT and CDR2 as SNEGSKA (reference sequence). The CDR3 spans 14 residues. The CDR3 DNA follows: TGCAGTGCTAGAGATGAGGGCGGTGGTGACACCATATATTTT. Translating it yields CSARDEGGGDTIYF.

This rearrangement joins TRBV5-3 to TRBJ2-5, with 9 bases lining up with TRBD2. TRBV5-3 belongs to the ORF category, with a function that is uncertain. V was pared by 9 bases and J by 3 bases, with 9 bases of the junction left unmatched. This CDR3 contains 14 residues. CDR3 in DNA: TGTGCCAACCTGCGACTAGCGGAGAAAGAGACCCAGTACTTC. Its protein is CANLRLAEKETQYF.

The genes are TRBV29-1 and TRBJ2-1; TRBD2 matches 16 bases. CDR1 SQVTM and CDR2 ANQGSEA come from the germline V gene. The CDR3 covers 17 residues. Germline trimming cut 6 bases from V and 4 bases from J; bases unmatched to any gene: 9. The CDR3 DNA sequence: TGCAGCGTCACCGGGACTAGCGGGAGGGCCGCTTACAATGAGCAGTTCTTC. It yields the protein CSVTGTSGRAAYNEQFF.

In its sample, this clonotype was seen a few times. V gene TRBV28 combines with J gene TRBJ2-7; 14 positions match TRBD2. The J segment lost 5 bases and the V segment lost 3 bases, leaving 15 bases of the junction unmatched. The CDR3 loop spans 19 amino acids. The V gene's germline CDR1 is MDHEN and CDR2 SYDVKM. CDR3 nucleotides: TGTGCCAGCAGTTTTAACGTGGGGACTAGCGGGAGCTCTCATGACGAGCAGTACTTC. This codes for CASSFNVGTSGSSHDEQYF.

A few counts support this clonotype. Germline is not matched at one junction end, which may reflect a read error. The rearrangement uses TRBV20-1 and TRBJ2-7, with TRBD2 matching 12 bases. The germline gives CDR1 DFQATT, CDR2 SNEGSKA (reference sequence). CDR3 length: 15 amino acids. The CDR3 DNA reads as TGCAGTGCTAGAGCCCGAGGGACTAGCGGGTACGGGCAGTACTTC. Residues: CSARARGTSGYGQYF.

The V and J genes are TRBV12-3 or TRBV12-4 and TRBJ2-1; unclear D gene. This CDR3 contains 12 residues. Trimming removed 4 bases at V and 8 bases at J, with 9 bases between. DNA of the CDR3: TGTGCCAGCAGTTCCCAAAGGGATGAGCAGTTCTTC. Its protein product is CASSSQRDEQFF.

V gene TRBV6-2 or TRBV6-3 combines with J gene TRBJ2-7, with unresolved D. The germline V gene encodes CDR1 MNHEY and CDR2 SVGEGT. Trimming cost V 5 bases and J 3 bases, with 5 bases left between them. There are 11 residues in the CDR3. CDR3 bases: TGTGCCAGCAGTCCTTACTACGAGCAGTACTTC. It yields the protein CASSPYYEQYF.

This clonotype showed up just a few times. The V and J genes are TRBV6-4 and TRBJ1-1; D remains unclear. Germline CDR1 reads MRHNA; CDR2 reads SNTAGT. V was clipped by 6 bases and J by 2 bases, with 10 bases between them. The CDR3 contains 13 residues. CDR3 coding DNA: TGTGCCAGCAGGGACCGAAGTAACACTGAAGCTTTCTTT. Protein product: CASRDRSNTEAFF.